These T cell receptor beta chains were read from a single sample in a study of cytomegalovirus exposure and HLA in healthy donors. TCRdb keeps only in-frame clones here, not all; method: immunoSEQ multiplex PCR. Of under 60,000 clones listed, about 90% were seen once; the top ten hold less than 7%. Sequenced input: PBMCs. Receptor source: a woman in her twenties or thirties in good health and CMV-seronegative. Each CDR3 is given with its conserved first and last residue. Fields, in order: J gene, clone size, D gene, V gene, CDR3 protein, CDR3 DNA. The D gene is left open where the match is weak. Some rows mark clone size as missing; the rest say once, few, many or name a class of expanded clone.

TRBJ2-7,NA,TRBD2,TRBV4-3,CASSPTSGRAYEQYF,TGCGCCAGCAGCCCTACTAGCGGGAGGGCCTACGAGCAGTACTTC
TRBJ2-5,NA,TRBD2,TRBV28,CASSSSGRAQETQYF,TGTGCCAGCAGTTCTAGCGGGAGGGCCCAAGAGACCCAGTACTTC
TRBJ2-7,NA,NA,TRBV9,CASSVEGGYSEQYF,TGTGCCAGCAGCGTAGAGGGGGGGTACTCCGAGCAGTACTTC
TRBJ2-5,NA,NA,TRBV9,CASSANTRETQYF,TGTGCCAGCAGCGCGAATACTAGGGAGACCCAGTACTTC
TRBJ1-2,NA,TRBD1,TRBV18,CASSPPRQGDYGYTF,TGTGCCAGCTCACCACCTAGACAGGGGGACTATGGCTACACCTTC
TRBJ2-7,NA,NA,TRBV5-1,CASRTDSSYEQYF,TGCGCCAGCAGAACCGACAGCTCCTACGAGCAGTACTTC
TRBJ1-2,NA,NA,TRBV19,CASRTTQIVNYGYTF,TGTGCCAGTAGGACCACACAGATTGTAAACTATGGCTACACCTTC
TRBJ2-7,NA,TRBD1,TRBV11-2,CASSPRGQGVGEQYF,TGTGCCAGCAGTCCACGAGGACAGGGAGTCGGGGAGCAGTACTTC
TRBJ2-7,NA,NA,TRBV28,CASSSHPNSRYEQYF,TGTGCCAGCAGTTCGCACCCCAACAGCCGCTACGAGCAGTACTTC
TRBJ2-7,NA,NA,TRBV4-1,CASSPGVSYEQYF,TGCGCCAGCAGCCCCGGAGTCAGCTACGAGCAGTACTTC
TRBJ1-5,NA,NA,TRBV6-5,CASSRGGDNQPQHF,TGTGCCAGCAGCCGCGGGGGTGACAATCAGCCCCAGCATTTT
TRBJ2-1,NA,TRBD2,TRBV6-5,CASSYVPSGNEQFF,TGTGCCAGCAGTTACGTGCCTAGCGGGAATGAGCAGTTCTTC
TRBJ1-1,NA,NA,TRBV9,CASSVVEGRAFF,TGTGCCAGCAGCGTAGTTGAGGGTCGAGCTTTCTTT
TRBJ2-7,NA,NA,TRBV18,CASSPGTQAYEQYF,TGTGCCAGCTCACCAGGGACACAAGCCTACGAGCAGTACTTC
TRBJ2-7,NA,TRBD2,TRBV27,CASSLESGSIYEQYF,TGTGCCAGCAGTTTAGAGAGCGGGAGTATCTACGAGCAGTACTTC
TRBJ1-5,once,NA,TRBV5-1,CASSLDSRNQPQHF,TGCGCCAGCAGCTTGGACAGCCGCAATCAGCCCCAGCATTTT
TRBJ2-1,NA,NA,TRBV7-8,CASSLAWSGSSYNEQFF,TGTGCCAGCAGCTTAGCGTGGAGCGGTAGCTCCTACAATGAGCAGTTCTTC
TRBJ2-5,NA,TRBD2,TRBV25-1,CASSESPLAGGETQYF,TGTGCCAGCAGTGAATCGCCCCTAGCGGGTGGAGAGACCCAGTACTTC
TRBJ1-1,few,NA,TRBV9,CASSHPPTQVDTEAFF,TGTGCCAGCAGCCACCCTCCTACCCAGGTGGACACTGAAGCTTTCTTT
TRBJ2-3,NA,TRBD2,TRBV5-1,CASSWTSGRADTQYF,TGCGCCAGCAGCTGGACTAGCGGGAGGGCCGATACGCAGTATTTT
TRBJ2-5,NA,NA,TRBV25-1,CAHRETQYF,TGTGCCCACCGGGAGACCCAGTACTTC